These 2 T cell receptor beta chains were sequenced from one sample in a study of neoadjuvant anti-PD-1 for oral cavity cancer. This table comes from immunoSEQ multiplex PCR, and its TCRdb copy is limited to in-frame clones, with some not included. The sample lists about 12,000 clones, less than 80% occurring once. The time point was: after neoadjuvant nivolumab, at surgical resection. Material: PBMCs, obtained after nivolumab (anti-PD-1) treatment. These receptors were obtained from a person between 35 and 79 years old with oral cavity squamous cell carcinoma.

The V and J genes are TRBV5-1 and TRBJ2-5; 7 bases align to TRBD2. V lost 2 bases to trimming and J lost 4 bases; unmatched junction nucleotides: 5. The CDR3 is 14 amino acids. CDR1 and CDR2 (germline): SGHRS, YFSETQ. CDR3 region: CASSLAGRGETQYF. CDR3 nucleotide sequence: TGCGCCAGCAGCTTAGCGGGGAGGGGAGAGACCCAGTACTTC.

The chain couples TRBV15 to TRBJ2-2; tentatively, D is TRBD1 or TRBD2 (5 bases each). The CDR3 sequence is 14 residues long. V was cut by 0 bases and J by 4 bases, with 6 bases left in between. The V gene's germline CDR1 is LNHNV and CDR2 YYDKDF (reference sequence). For the CDR3, the DNA is TGTGCCACCAGCAGAGAGGGGGTCACCGGGGAGCTGTTTTTT. This sequence encodes CATSREGVTGELFF.